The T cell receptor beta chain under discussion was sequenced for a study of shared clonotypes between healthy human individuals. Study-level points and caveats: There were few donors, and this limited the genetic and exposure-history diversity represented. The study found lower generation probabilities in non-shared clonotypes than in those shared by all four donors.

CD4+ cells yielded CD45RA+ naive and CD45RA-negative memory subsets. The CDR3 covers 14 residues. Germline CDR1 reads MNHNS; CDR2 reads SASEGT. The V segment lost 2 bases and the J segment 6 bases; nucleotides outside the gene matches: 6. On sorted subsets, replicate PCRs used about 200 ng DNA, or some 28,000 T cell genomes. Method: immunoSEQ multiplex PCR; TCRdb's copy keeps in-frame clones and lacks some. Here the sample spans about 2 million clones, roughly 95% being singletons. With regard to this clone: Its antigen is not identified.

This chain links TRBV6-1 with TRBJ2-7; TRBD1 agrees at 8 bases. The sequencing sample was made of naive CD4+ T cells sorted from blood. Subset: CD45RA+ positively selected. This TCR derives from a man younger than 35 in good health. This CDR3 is CASSELGRGPEQYF. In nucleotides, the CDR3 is TGTGCCAGCAGTGAACTGGGCAGGGGGCCCGAGCAGTACTTC.